Listed here is a single T cell receptor (beta chain). This sample was taken from a study of T-cell memory formation after mild COVID-19. TCRdb re-derived calls from the 5' RACE reads in MiXCR, one entry per CDR3 protein. This sample has about half a million distinct CDR3 sequences; roughly 20% occur once, and the top ten carry 12%. This TCR was sampled from an adult woman who had mild COVID-19 (a few samples of this study predate the infection). Cell type and time point are not known. Sequences were obtained from PBMCs or a T cell subset sorted from them (not recorded which).

For the CDR3, the DNA is TGTGCCAGCAGTGAAGAAAGGGGTTTCGGGACCCAGTACTTC. It codes for CASSEERGFGTQYF. The chain joins TRBV6-1 to TRBJ2-5; D might be TRBD1 (5 bases). The CDR3 has 14 amino acids. Germline loops: CDR1 MNHNS, CDR2 SASEGT. V dropped 1 base and J dropped 7 bases, with 13 bases sitting between them.